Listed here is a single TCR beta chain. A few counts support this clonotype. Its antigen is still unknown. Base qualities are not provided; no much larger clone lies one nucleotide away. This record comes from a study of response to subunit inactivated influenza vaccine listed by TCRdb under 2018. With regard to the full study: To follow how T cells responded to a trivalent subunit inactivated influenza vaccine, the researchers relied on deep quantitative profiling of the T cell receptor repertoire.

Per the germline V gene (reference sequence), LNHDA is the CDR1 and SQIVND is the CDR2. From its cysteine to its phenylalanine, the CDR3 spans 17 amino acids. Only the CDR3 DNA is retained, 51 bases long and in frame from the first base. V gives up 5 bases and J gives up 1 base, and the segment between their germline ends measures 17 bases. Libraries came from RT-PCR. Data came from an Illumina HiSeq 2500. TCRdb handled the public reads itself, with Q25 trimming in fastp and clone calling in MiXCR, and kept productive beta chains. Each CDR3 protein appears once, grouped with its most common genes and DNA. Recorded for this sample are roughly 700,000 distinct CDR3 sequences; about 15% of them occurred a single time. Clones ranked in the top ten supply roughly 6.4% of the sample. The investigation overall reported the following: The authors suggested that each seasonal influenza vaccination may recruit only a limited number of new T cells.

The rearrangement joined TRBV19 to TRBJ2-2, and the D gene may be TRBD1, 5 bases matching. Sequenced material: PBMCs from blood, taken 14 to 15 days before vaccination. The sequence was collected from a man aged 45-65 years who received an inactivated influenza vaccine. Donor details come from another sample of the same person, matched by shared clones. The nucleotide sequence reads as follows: TGTGCCAGTAGTTCCCCTCCAGGGATTTTGAACACCGGGGAGCTGTTTTTT. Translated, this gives CASSSPPGILNTGELFF.